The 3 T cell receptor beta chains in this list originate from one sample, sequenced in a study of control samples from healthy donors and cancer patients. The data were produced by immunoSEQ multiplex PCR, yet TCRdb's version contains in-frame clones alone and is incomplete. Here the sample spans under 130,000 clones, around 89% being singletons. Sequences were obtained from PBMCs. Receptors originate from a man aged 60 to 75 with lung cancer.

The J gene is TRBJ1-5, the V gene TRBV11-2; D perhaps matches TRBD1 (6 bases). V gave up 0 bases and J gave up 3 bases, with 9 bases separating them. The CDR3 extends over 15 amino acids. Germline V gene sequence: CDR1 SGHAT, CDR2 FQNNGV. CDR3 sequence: CASSLDGQINQPQHF. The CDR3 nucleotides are TGTGCCAGCAGCTTAGATGGACAGATCAATCAGCCCCAGCATTTT. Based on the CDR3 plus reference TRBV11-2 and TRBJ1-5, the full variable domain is EAGVAQSPRYKIIEKRQSVAFWCNPISGHATLYWYQQILGQGPKLLIQFQNNGVVDDSQLPKDRFSAERLKGVDSTLKIQPAKLEDSAVYLCASSLDGQINQPQHFGDGTRLSIL.

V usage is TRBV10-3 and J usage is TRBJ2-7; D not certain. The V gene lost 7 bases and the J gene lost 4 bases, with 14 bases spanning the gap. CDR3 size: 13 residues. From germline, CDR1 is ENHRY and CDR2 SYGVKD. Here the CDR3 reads CAIKAGPRYEQYF. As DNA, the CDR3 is TGTGCCATCAAGGCAGGCCCACGGTACGAGCAGTACTTC.

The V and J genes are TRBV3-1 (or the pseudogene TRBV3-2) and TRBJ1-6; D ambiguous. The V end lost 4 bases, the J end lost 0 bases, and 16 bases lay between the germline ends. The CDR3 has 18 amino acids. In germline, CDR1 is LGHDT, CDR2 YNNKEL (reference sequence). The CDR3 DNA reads TGTGCCAGCAGCCTCAATTCCGTCCTGCTCTCCTATAATTCACCCCTCCACTTT. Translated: CASSLNSVLLSYNSPLHF.